This TCR beta chain originates from a study of cytomegalovirus exposure and HLA in healthy donors. Overall study findings and caveats: Researchers counted 164 TCR beta chains as cytomegalovirus-associated. Under in vitro conditions, a few CMV-associated chains were confirmed as specific for CMV antigens.

13 Jbeta primers and 60 Vbeta primers were used for the PCR. Method: immunoSEQ multiplex PCR; TCRdb's copy keeps in-frame clones and lacks some. The sample holds roughly 200,000 clones; 65% to 80% are singletons and the top ten take 3.5% to 5%. With respect to this clone: Its antigen is currently unknown.

Germline V gives CDR1 SGHDN, CDR2 FVKESK. The V and J ends lost 0 bases and 9 bases respectively, with 9 bases between them. The CDR3 is 13 residues long. The source of this sequence is a young woman in good health and CMV-seropositive. The sequenced material came from PBMCs. The chain joins TRBV14 to TRBJ2-1; D unclear. The CDR3 loop is CASSQDRAREQFF. CDR3 in DNA: TGTGCCAGCAGCCAAGACCGAGCCCGTGAGCAGTTCTTC.